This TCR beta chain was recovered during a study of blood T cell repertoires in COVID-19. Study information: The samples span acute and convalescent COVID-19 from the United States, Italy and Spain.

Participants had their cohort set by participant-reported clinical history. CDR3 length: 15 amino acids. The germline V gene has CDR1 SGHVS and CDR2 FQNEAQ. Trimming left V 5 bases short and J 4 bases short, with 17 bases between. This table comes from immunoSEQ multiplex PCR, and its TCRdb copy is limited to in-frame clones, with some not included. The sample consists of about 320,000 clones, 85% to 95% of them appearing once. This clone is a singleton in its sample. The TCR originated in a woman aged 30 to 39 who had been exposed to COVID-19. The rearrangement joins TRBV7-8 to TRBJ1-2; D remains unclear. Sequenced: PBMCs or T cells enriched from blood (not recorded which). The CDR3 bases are TGTGCCAGCAGCCCTGACACGACTATGGGCTATGGCTACACCTTC. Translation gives CASSPDTTMGYGYTF.